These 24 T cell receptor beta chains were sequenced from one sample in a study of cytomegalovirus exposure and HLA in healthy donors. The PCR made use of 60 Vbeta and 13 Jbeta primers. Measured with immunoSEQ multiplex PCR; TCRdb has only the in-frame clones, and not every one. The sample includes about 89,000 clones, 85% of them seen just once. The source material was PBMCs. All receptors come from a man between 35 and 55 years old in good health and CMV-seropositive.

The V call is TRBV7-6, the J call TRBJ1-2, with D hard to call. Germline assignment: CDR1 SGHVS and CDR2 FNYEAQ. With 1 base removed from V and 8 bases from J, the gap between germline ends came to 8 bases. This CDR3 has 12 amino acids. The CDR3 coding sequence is TGTGCCAGCAGCTTAGAGAACACCGGCTACACCTTC. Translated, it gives CASSLENTGYTF. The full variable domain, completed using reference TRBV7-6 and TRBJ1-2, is GAGVSQSPRYKVTKRGQDVALRCDPISGHVSLYWYRQALGQGPEFLTYFNYEAQQDKSGLPNDRFSAERPEGSISTLTIQRTEQRDSAMYRCASSLENTGYTFGSGTRLTVV.

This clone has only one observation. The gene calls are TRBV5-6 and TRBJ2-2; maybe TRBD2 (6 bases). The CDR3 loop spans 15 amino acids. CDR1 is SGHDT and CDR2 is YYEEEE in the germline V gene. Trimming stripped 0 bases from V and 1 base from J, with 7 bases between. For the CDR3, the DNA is TGTGCCAGCAGCTTGGTGGGGGGGAACACCGGGGAGCTGTTTTTT. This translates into CASSLVGGNTGELFF.

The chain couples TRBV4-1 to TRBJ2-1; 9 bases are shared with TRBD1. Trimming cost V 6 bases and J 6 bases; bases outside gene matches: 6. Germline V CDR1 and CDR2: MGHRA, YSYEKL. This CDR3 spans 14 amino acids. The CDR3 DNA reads TGCGCCAGCAGTTGGACAGGGGAAGTCAATGAGCAGTTCTTC. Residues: CASSWTGEVNEQFF.

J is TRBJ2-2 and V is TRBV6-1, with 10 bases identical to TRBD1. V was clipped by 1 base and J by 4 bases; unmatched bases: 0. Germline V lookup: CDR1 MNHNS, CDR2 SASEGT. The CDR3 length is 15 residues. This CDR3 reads CASSEGTGGTGELFF. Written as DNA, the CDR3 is TGTGCCAGCAGTGAAGGGACAGGGGGCACCGGGGAGCTGTTTTTT.

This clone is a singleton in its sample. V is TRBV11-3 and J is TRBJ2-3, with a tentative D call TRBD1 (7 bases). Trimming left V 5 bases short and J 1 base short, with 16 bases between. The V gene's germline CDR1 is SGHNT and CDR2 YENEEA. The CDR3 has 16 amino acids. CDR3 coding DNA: TGTGCCAGCAGCCCCAGGGGGGTTGGGGGCACAGATACGCAGTATTTT. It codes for CASSPRGVGGTDTQYF.

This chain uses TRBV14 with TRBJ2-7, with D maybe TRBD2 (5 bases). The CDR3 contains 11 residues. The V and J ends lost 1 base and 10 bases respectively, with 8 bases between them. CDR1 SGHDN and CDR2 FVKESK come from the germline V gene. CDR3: CASSQGGPQYF. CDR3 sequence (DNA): TGTGCCAGCAGCCAAGGAGGGCCACAGTACTTC.

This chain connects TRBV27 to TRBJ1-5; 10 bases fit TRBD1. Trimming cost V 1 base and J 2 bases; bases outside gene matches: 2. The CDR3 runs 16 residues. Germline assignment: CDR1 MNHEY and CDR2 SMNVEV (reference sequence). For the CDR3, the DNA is TGTGCCAGCAGTTTATGGGGGACAGGGGGCAATCAGCCCCAGCATTTT. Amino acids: CASSLWGTGGNQPQHF.

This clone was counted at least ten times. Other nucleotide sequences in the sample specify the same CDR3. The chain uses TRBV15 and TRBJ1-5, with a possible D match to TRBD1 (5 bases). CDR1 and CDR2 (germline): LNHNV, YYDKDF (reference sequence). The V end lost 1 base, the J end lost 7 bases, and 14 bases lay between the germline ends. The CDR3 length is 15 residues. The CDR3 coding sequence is TGTGCCACCAGCAGAGGAGCCCAGGGTGGACAGCCCCAGCATTTT. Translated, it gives CATSRGAQGGQPQHF.

Here the CDR3 DNA reads TGTGCCAGCAGCCAAGAAGAGGCACGGACTGAAGCTTTCTTT. It yields the protein CASSQEEARTEAFF. The rearrangement links TRBV14 to TRBJ1-1, with unresolved D. The CDR3 has 14 residues. The germline gives CDR1 SGHDN, CDR2 FVKESK. Trimming removed 0 bases at V and 5 bases at J, with 10 bases between.

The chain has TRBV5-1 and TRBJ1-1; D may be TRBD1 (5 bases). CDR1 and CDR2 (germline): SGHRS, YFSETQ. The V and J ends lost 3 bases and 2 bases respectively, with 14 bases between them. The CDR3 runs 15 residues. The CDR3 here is CASSSGGSRNTEAFF. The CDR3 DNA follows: TGCGCCAGCAGCTCGGGGGGGTCCCGCAACACTGAAGCTTTCTTT. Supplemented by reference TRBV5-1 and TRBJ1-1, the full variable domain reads KAGVTQTPRYLIKTRGQQVTLSCSPISGHRSVSWYQQTPGQGLQFLFEYFSETQRNKGNFPGRFSGRQFSNSRSEMNVSTLELGDSALYLCASSSGGSRNTEAFFGQGTRLTVV.

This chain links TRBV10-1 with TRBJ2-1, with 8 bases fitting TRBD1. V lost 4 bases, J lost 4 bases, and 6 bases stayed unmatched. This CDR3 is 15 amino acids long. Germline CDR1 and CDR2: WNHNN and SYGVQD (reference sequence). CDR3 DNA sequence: TGCGCCAGCAGTGGGGCCCGGGACAGGTACAATGAGCAGTTCTTC. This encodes CASSGARDRYNEQFF.

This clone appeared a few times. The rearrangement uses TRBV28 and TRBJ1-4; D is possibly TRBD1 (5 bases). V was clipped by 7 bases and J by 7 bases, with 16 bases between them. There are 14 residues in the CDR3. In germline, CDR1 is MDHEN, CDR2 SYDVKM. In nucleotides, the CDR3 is TGTGCCAGCAACCTACAGCAGGGCTTTGAAAAACTGTTTTTT. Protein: CASNLQQGFEKLFF. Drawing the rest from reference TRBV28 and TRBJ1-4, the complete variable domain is DVKVTQSSRYLVKRTGEKVFLECVQDMDHENMFWYRQDPGLGLRLIYFSYDVKMKEKGDIPEGYSVSREKKERFSLILESASTNQTSMYLCASNLQQGFEKLFFGSGTQLSVL.

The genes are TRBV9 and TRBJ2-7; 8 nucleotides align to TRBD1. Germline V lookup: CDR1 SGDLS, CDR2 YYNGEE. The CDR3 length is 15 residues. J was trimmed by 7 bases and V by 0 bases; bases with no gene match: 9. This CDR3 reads CASSVEQGAQGEQYF. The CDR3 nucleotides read TGTGCCAGCAGCGTAGAGCAGGGGGCCCAGGGGGAGCAGTACTTC.

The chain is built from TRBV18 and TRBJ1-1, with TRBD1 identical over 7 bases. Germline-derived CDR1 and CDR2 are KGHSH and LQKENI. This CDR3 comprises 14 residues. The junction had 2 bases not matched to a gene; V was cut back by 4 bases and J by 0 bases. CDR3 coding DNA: TGTGCCAGCTCACTACAGGGGCTGAACACTGAAGCTTTCTTT. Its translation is CASSLQGLNTEAFF.

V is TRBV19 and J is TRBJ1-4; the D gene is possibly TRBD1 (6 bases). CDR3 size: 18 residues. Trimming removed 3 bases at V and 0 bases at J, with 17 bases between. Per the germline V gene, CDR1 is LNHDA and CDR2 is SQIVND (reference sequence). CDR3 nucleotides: TGTGCCAGTAGTATTTTCGGCAGGGGAAGTGCAACTAATGAAAAACTGTTTTTT. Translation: CASSIFGRGSATNEKLFF.

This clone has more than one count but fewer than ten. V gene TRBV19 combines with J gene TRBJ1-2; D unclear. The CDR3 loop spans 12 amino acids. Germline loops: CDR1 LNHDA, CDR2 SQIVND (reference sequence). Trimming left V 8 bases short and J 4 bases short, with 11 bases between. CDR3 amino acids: CASFDGVYGYTF. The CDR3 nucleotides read TGTGCCAGTTTTGACGGGGTCTATGGCTACACCTTC.

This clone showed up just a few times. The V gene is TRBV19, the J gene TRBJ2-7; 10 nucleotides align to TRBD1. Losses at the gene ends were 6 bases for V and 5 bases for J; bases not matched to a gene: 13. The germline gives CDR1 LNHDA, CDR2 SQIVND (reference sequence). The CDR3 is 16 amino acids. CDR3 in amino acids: CASSHAWGQGSHEQYF. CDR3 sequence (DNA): TGTGCCAGTAGCCATGCATGGGGACAGGGGAGTCACGAGCAGTACTTC. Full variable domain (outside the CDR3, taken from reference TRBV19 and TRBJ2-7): DGGITQSPKYLFRKEGQNVTLSCEQNLNHDAMYWYRQDPGQGLRLIYYSQIVNDFQKGDIAEGYSVSREKKESFPLTVTSAQKNPTAFYLCASSHAWGQGSHEQYFGPGTRLTVT.

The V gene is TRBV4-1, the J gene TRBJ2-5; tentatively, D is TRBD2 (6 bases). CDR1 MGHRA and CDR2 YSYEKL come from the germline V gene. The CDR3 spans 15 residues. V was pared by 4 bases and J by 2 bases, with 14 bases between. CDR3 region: CASSLSGTFQETQYF. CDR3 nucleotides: TGCGCCAGCAGCCTTAGCGGAACCTTTCAAGAGACCCAGTACTTC.

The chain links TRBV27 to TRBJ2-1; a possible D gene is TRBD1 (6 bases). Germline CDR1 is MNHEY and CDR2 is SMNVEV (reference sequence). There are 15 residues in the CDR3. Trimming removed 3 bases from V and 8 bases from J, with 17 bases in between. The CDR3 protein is CASSLPGQGGYEQFF. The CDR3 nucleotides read TGTGCCAGCAGTTTGCCGGGACAAGGCGGCTATGAGCAGTTCTTC.

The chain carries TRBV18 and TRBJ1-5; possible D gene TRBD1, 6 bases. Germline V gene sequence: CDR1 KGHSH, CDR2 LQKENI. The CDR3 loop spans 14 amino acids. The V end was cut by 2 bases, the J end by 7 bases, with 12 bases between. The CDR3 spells CASSPNRVDQPQHF. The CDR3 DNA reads TGTGCCAGCTCACCAAACAGGGTAGACCAGCCCCAGCATTTT.

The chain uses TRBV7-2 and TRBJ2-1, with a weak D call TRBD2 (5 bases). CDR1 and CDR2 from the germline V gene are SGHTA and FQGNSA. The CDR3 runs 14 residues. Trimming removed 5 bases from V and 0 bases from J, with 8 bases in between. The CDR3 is CASSPRASYNEQFF. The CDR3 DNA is TGTGCCAGCAGCCCGCGGGCCTCCTACAATGAGCAGTTCTTC. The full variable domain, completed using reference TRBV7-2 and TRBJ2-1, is GAGVSQSPSNKVTEKGKDVELRCDPISGHTALYWYRQSLGQGLEFLIYFQGNSAPDKSGLPSDRFSAERTGGSVSTLTIQRTQQEDSAVYLCASSPRASYNEQFFGPGTRLTVL.

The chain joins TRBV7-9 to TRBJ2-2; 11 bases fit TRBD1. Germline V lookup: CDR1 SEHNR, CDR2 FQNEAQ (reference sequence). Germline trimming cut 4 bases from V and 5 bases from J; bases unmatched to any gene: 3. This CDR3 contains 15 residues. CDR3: CASSSRDRGTGELFF. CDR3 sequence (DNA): TGTGCCAGCAGCTCCCGGGACAGGGGGACCGGGGAGCTGTTTTTT.

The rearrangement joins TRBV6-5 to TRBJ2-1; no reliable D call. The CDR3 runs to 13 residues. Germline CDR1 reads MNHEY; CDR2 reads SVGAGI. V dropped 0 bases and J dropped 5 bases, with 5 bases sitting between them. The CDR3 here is CASSYSANNEQFF. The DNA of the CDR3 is TGTGCCAGCAGTTACTCGGCCAACAATGAGCAGTTCTTC.

The CDR3 region is CASSESSSGTGELFF. CDR3 in DNA: TGTGCCAGCAGTGAAAGTTCCTCGGGCACCGGGGAGCTGTTTTTT. The chain joins TRBV2 to TRBJ2-2; D not resolved. Trimming pared 2 bases from V and 4 bases from J, leaving 11 bases between. Germline-derived CDR1 and CDR2 are SNHLY and FYNNEI. The CDR3 runs 15 residues.